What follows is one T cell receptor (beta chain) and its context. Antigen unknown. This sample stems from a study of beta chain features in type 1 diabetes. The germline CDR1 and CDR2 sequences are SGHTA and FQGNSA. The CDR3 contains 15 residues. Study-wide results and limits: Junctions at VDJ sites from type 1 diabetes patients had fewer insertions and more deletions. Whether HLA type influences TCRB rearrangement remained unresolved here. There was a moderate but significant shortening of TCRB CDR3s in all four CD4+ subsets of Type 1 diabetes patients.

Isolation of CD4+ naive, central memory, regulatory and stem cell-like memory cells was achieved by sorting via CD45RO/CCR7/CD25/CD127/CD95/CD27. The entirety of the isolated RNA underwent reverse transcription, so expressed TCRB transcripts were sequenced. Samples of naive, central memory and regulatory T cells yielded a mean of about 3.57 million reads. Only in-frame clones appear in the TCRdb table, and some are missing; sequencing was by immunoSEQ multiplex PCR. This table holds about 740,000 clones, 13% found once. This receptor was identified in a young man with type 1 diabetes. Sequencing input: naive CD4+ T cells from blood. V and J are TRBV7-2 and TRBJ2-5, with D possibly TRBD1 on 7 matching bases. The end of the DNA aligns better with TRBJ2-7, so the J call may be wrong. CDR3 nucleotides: TGTGCCAGCAGCTTCGCGGGACAGAGCTCCTACGAGCAGTACTTC. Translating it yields CASSFAGQSSYEQYF.